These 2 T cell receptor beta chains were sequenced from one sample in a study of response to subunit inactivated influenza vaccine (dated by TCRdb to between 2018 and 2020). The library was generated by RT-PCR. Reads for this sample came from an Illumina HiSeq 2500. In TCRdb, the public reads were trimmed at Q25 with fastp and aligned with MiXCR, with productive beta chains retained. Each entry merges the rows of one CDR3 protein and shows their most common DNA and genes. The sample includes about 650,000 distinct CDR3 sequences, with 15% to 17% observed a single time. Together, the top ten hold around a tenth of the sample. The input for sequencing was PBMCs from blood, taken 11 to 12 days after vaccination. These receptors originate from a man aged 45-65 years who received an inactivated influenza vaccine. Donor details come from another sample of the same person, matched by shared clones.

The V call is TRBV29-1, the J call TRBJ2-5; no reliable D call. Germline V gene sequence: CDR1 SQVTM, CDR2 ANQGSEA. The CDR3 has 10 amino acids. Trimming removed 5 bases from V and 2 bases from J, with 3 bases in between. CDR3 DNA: TGCAGCGTTTATCAAGAGACCCAGTACTTC. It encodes CSVYQETQYF.

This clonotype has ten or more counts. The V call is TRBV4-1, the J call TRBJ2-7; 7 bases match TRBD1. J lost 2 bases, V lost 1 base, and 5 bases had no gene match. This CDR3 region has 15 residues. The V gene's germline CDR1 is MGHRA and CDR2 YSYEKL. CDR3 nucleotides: TGCGCCAGCAGCCAAGGACAGGGTTCTACCTACGAGCAGTACTTC. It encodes CASSQGQGSTYEQYF.